These 32 T cell receptor beta chains were sequenced from one sample in a study of blood T cell repertoires in COVID-19. Method: immunoSEQ multiplex PCR; TCRdb's copy keeps in-frame clones and lacks some. The sample includes around 260,000 clones, approximately 90% of them seen just once. The specimen was peripheral blood. The receptors shown here come from a man aged 18-30 years with active or convalescent COVID-19.

The rearrangement joins TRBV23-1 to TRBJ1-1; D call uncertain. TRBV23-1 is known as an ORF, though its function is uncertain. Trimming removed 6 bases at V and 6 bases at J, with 11 bases between. The CDR3 extends over 12 amino acids. CDR3 bases: TGCGCCAGCAGGTGTGTGGAGTCTGAAGCTTTCTTT. Translated, it gives CASRCVESEAFF.

The V gene is TRBV6-5, the J gene TRBJ1-1; weak D call: TRBD1 (6 bases). CDR3 length: 15 amino acids. Per germline, CDR1 MNHEY and CDR2 SVGAGI. Trimming removed 7 bases at V and 5 bases at J, with 20 bases between. This chain's CDR3 is CASTLAGGAVTEAFF. For the CDR3, the DNA is TGTGCCAGCACTTTAGCGGGGGGGGCGGTGACTGAAGCTTTCTTT.

This chain joins TRBV4-1 and TRBJ1-6; the match to TRBD1 covers 7 bases. V shed 0 bases and J 4 bases; nucleotides not matched to a gene: 9. The length of the CDR3 is 18 residues. Looked up from germline, CDR1 is MGHRA and CDR2 is YSYEKL. Here the CDR3 DNA reads TGCGCCAGCAGCCAAGACAATCGAGACAGGGCTTATAATTCACCCCTCCACTTT. Encoded protein: CASSQDNRDRAYNSPLHF.

J is TRBJ1-2 and V is TRBV4-3; D unresolved. V lost 0 bases and J lost 6, with 11 bases in between. This CDR3 has 14 amino acids. Germline V CDR1 and CDR2: LGHNA, YSLEER. CDR3 in DNA: TGCGCCAGCAGCCAAGATTGGGCGACCCATGGCTACACCTTC. Translation: CASSQDWATHGYTF.

The chain carries TRBV3-1 (or the pseudogene TRBV3-2) and TRBJ2-7; TRBD1 matches 8 bases. The CDR3 spans 16 residues. Trimming cost V 0 bases and J 2 bases; bases outside gene matches: 6. CDR1 LGHDT and CDR2 YNNKEL come from the germline V gene (reference sequence). CDR3 sequence (DNA): TGTGCCAGCAGCCAAGATCCGGGACAGGCTACCTACGAGCAGTACTTC. Translated, it gives CASSQDPGQATYEQYF.

The genes are TRBV12-3 or TRBV12-4 and TRBJ2-5; D perhaps matches TRBD1 (6 bases). The ends were cut back, 7 bases at V and 5 bases at J, with 11 bases in the middle. The CDR3 consists of 12 residues. In nucleotides, the CDR3 is TGTGCCAGCACCAATAGGGGGGAGACCCAGTACTTC. Translation gives CASTNRGETQYF.

The rearrangement uses TRBV2 and TRBJ2-5; TRBD2 aligns across 8 bases. Unmatched junction bases numbered 2, after V lost 6 bases and J lost 2 bases. The CDR3 spans 13 residues. Germline values: CDR1 SNHLY, CDR2 FYNNEI. The CDR3: CASRREVQETQYF. CDR3 nucleotide sequence: TGTGCCAGCAGGCGGGAGGTTCAAGAGACCCAGTACTTC.

On this clone: The sample holds other DNA sequences that translate to the same CDR3. The CDR3 bases are TGTGCCAGCAGCTTCTCCGGTTCCGAGACCCAGTACTTC. This sequence encodes CASSFSGSETQYF. The gene calls are TRBV7-2 and TRBJ2-5; D not certain. V lost 3 bases and J 5 bases, leaving 10 bases between the germline ends. This CDR3 is 13 amino acids long. Germline V gives CDR1 SGHTA, CDR2 FQGNSA.

The rearrangement joins TRBV7-2 to TRBJ2-7; 9 positions agree with TRBD2. The CDR3 spans 15 residues. Germline V CDR1 and CDR2: SGHTA, FQGNSA. Trimming cost V 5 bases and J 2 bases; bases outside gene matches: 7. The CDR3 sequence is CASSLRTSEAYEQYF. CDR3 coding DNA: TGTGCCAGCAGCCTAAGGACTAGCGAGGCCTACGAGCAGTACTTC.

This chain joins TRBV9 and TRBJ1-2; D possibly corresponds to TRBD1 (5 bases). Trimming removed 4 bases at V and 2 bases at J, with 15 bases between. The germline CDR1 and CDR2 sequences are SGDLS and YYNGEE. CDR3 length equals 15 residues. The CDR3 bases are TGTGCCAGCAGCCCGACGGGGGTTATGAACTATGGCTACACCTTC. Its protein product is CASSPTGVMNYGYTF.

The J gene is TRBJ2-1, the V gene TRBV6-5; possibly TRBD2 for D (6 bases). V was trimmed by 3 bases and J by 4 bases, leaving 13 bases between them. The CDR3 extends over 15 amino acids. CDR1 and CDR2 from the germline V gene are MNHEY and SVGAGI. The CDR3 spells CASSYSGSRYNEQFF. CDR3 DNA: TGTGCCAGCAGTTATTCCGGGAGTAGGTACAATGAGCAGTTCTTC.

In DNA, the CDR3 is TGTGCCAGCTCACCGGGACTAGCGGGGGATTACGAGCAGTACTTC. It specifies CASSPGLAGDYEQYF. This chain connects TRBV18 to TRBJ2-7; 14 bases map to TRBD2. With V trimmed by 3 bases and J by 4 bases, 2 bases remained unmatched. Per germline, CDR1 KGHSH and CDR2 LQKENI. This CDR3 region has 15 residues.

Of note for this clone: The junction and the germline gene differ at one end; a read error may be behind it. The V gene is TRBV24-1, the J gene TRBJ1-2, with TRBD1 identical over 7 bases. The length of the CDR3 is 12 residues. Germline assignment: CDR1 KGHDR and CDR2 SFDVKD. The CDR3, as DNA: TGTGCCACCAGTGACCGTACCGGACAGGCCCTCTTC. Protein product: CATSDRTGQALF.

V and J are TRBV6-5 and TRBJ2-2, with D perhaps TRBD1 (6 bases). The CDR3 covers 15 residues. Trimming took 7 bases from V and 3 from J, leaving 15 bases between them. From germline, CDR1 is MNHEY and CDR2 SVGAGI. The DNA of the CDR3 is TGTGCCAGCACCATAACAGGGTTGGACACCGGGGAGCTGTTTTTT. This sequence encodes CASTITGLDTGELFF.

The genes are TRBV19 and TRBJ1-2; 7 bases fit TRBD1. From germline, CDR1 is LNHDA and CDR2 SQIVND (reference sequence). The CDR3 is made up of 15 amino acids. V lost 6 bases to trimming and J lost 2 bases; unmatched junction nucleotides: 9. The CDR3: CASRKTGTENYGYTF. CDR3 DNA sequence: TGTGCCAGTAGAAAAACCGGGACAGAAAACTATGGCTACACCTTC.

V and J are TRBV28 and TRBJ2-6; D remains ambiguous. Per the germline V gene, CDR1 is MDHEN and CDR2 is SYDVKM. The CDR3 has 13 residues. Trimming removed 5 bases from V and 1 base from J, with 3 bases in between. The CDR3: CASSHSGANVLTF. The DNA for the CDR3 is TGTGCCAGCAGTCATTCTGGGGCCAACGTCCTGACTTTC.

The CDR3 protein is CASSPQGGEPQHF. In DNA form, the CDR3 reads TGTGCCAGCTCACCACAGGGCGGGGAGCCCCAGCATTTT. The chain couples TRBV18 to TRBJ1-5; D call uncertain. V lost 1 base to trimming and J lost 8 bases, with 9 bases between them. The CDR3 runs to 13 residues. CDR1 KGHSH and CDR2 LQKENI come from the germline V gene.

The chain uses TRBV10-3 and TRBJ2-2; possible D gene TRBD2, 5 bases. Trimming left V 7 bases short and J 5 bases short, with 14 bases between. The CDR3 has 14 amino acids. The germline V gene has CDR1 ENHRY and CDR2 SYGVKD. CDR3 amino acids: CAITEGGSTGELFF. In nucleotides, the CDR3 is TGTGCCATCACAGAGGGCGGTTCGACCGGGGAGCTGTTTTTT.

The chain uses TRBV5-4 and TRBJ1-1; D not resolved. The CDR3 length is 13 residues. Germline V gene sequence: CDR1 SGHNT, CDR2 YYREEE (reference sequence). V was trimmed by 1 base and J by 4 bases, leaving 8 bases between them. The DNA for the CDR3 is TGTGCCAGCAGCTTGTCAACAACCACTGAAGCTTTCTTT. Its translation is CASSLSTTTEAFF.

The CDR3 DNA is TGTGCCAGCAGCACTACACCGAACACTGAAGCTTTCTTT. Amino acid sequence: CASSTTPNTEAFF. This chain uses TRBV7-3 with TRBJ1-1; D gene unclear. The CDR3 covers 13 residues. The V gene's germline CDR1 is SGHTA and CDR2 FQGTGA. Between the trimmed V and J ends, which lost 5 bases and 1 base, there was a span of 8 bases. The full variable domain, its missing parts supplied by reference TRBV7-3 and TRBJ1-1, is GAGVSQTPSNKVTEKGKYVELRCDPISGHTALYWYRQSLGQGPEFLIYFQGTGAADDSGLPNDRFFAVRPEGSVSTLKIQRTERGDSAVYLCASSTTPNTEAFFGQGTRLTVV.

The chain is built from TRBV5-6 and TRBJ2-5; D possibly corresponds to TRBD2 (5 bases). Germline loops: CDR1 SGHDT, CDR2 YYEEEE. Between the trimmed V and J ends, which lost 9 bases and 5 bases, there was a span of 14 bases. This CDR3 has 12 residues. CDR3 loop: CATTSGGETQYF. CDR3 DNA sequence: TGTGCCACCACTTCGGGCGGGGAGACCCAGTACTTC. The full variable domain, in which reference TRBV5-6 and TRBJ2-5 provide the parts outside the CDR3, is DAGVTQSPTHLIKTRGQQVTLRCSPKSGHDTVSWYQQALGQGPQFIFQYYEEEERQRGNFPDRFSGHQFPNYSSELNVNALLLGDSALYLCATTSGGETQYFGPGTRLLVL.

This clone was picked up many times. The gene calls are TRBV7-3 and TRBJ1-6, with a possible D match to TRBD1 (5 bases). The V end was cut by 2 bases, the J end by 12 bases, with 8 bases between. The germline CDR1 and CDR2 sequences are SGHTA and FQGTGA. The CDR3 has 12 residues. This CDR3 reads CASSLGGGPLHF. Here the CDR3 DNA reads TGTGCCAGCAGCTTAGGGGGGGGACCCCTCCACTTT.

The chain is built from TRBV7-8 and TRBJ1-5; maybe TRBD1 (6 bases). Germline V CDR1 and CDR2: SGHVS, FQNEAQ. The CDR3 covers 14 residues. V lost 1 base and J 8 bases, leaving 12 bases between the germline ends. The CDR3 coding sequence is TGTGCCAGCAGCTTAGGAAGGACAGCCGAGCCCCAGCATTTT. This codes for CASSLGRTAEPQHF.

This clone was picked up one time. DNA of the CDR3: TGCGCCAGCAGCTTGGGACACAGGGGCACCGGGGAGCTGTTTTTT. Translated: CASSLGHRGTGELFF. This chain uses TRBV5-1 with TRBJ2-2, with 7 bases lining up with TRBD1. Germline V gene lookup returns CDR1 SGHRS and CDR2 YFSETQ. This CDR3 has 15 amino acids. The J segment lost 4 bases and the V segment lost 0 bases, leaving 3 bases of the junction unmatched.

The chain is built from TRBV9 and TRBJ2-5; D remains unclear. This CDR3 is built from 14 residues. V was clipped by 0 bases and J by 1 base, with 7 bases between them. CDR1 SGDLS and CDR2 YYNGEE come from the germline V gene. The CDR3 protein is CASSVGVVQETQYF. CDR3 sequence (DNA): TGTGCCAGCAGCGTAGGTGTAGTCCAAGAGACCCAGTACTTC. Based on the CDR3 plus reference TRBV9 and TRBJ2-5, the full variable domain is DSGVTQTPKHLITATGQRVTLRCSPRSGDLSVYWYQQSLDQGLQFLIQYYNGEERAKGNILERFSAQQFPDLHSELNLSSLELGDSALYFCASSVGVVQETQYFGPGTRLLVL.

This chain uses TRBV7-2 with TRBJ1-5, with D perhaps matching TRBD1 (5 bases). CDR3 size: 14 residues. The V gene's germline CDR1 is SGHTA and CDR2 FQGNSA. V lost 4 bases and J 5 bases, leaving 12 bases between the germline ends. CDR3 sequence reads: CASSSRQGHQPQHF. CDR3 in DNA: TGTGCCAGCAGCTCCCGGCAGGGCCATCAGCCCCAGCATTTT.

J is TRBJ1-2 and V is TRBV5-5; D may be TRBD1 (5 bases). This CDR3 region has 15 residues. Germline V gene lookup returns CDR1 SGHKS and CDR2 YYEKEE (reference sequence). The V end lost 1 base, the J end lost 4 bases, and 14 bases lay between the germline ends. The DNA of the CDR3 is TGTGCCAGCAGCTTGTGGGGGACGGGAGTCTATGGCTACACCTTC. Translating it yields CASSLWGTGVYGYTF. Filled out from reference TRBV5-5 and TRBJ1-2, the complete variable domain reads DAGVTQSPTHLIKTRGQQVTLRCSPISGHKSVSWYQQVLGQGPQFIFQYYEKEERGRGNFPDRFSARQFPNYSSELNVNALLLGDSALYLCASSLWGTGVYGYTFGSGTRLTVV.

The chain has TRBV6-4 and TRBJ2-3; 13 bases fit TRBD2. The V and J ends lost 4 bases and 2 bases, in that order; junction bases with no gene match: 3. Germline values: CDR1 MRHNA, CDR2 SNTAGT. The CDR3 totals 16 residues. Written as DNA, the CDR3 is TGTGCCAGCAGTGCCGGGACTAGCGGGGCCACAGATACGCAGTATTTT. This codes for CASSAGTSGATDTQYF.

The CDR3: CASSAYGGDADTQYF. CDR3 coding DNA: TGTGCCAGCAGCGCCTACGGGGGGGACGCAGATACGCAGTATTTT. J is TRBJ2-3 and V is TRBV5-5, with 8 nucleotides matching TRBD2. CDR3 size: 15 residues. Germline CDR1 is SGHKS and CDR2 is YYEKEE (reference sequence). Trimming took 4 bases from V and 4 from J; bases not matched to a gene: 8.

This clone was recorded at least ten times. The gene calls are TRBV11-3 and TRBJ1-1, with 7 bases matching TRBD1. This CDR3 region has 14 residues. Germline assignment: CDR1 SGHNT and CDR2 YENEEA. After removal of 5 bases from V and 8 bases from J, the junction contained 11 bases not matched to a gene. The CDR3 nucleotides are TGTGCCAGCAGCCCGGGGACAGATCCCTTAGAAGCTTTCTTT. Its protein is CASSPGTDPLEAFF.

This chain connects TRBV29-1 to TRBJ2-7; D ambiguous. The CDR3 is 13 amino acids. Germline V CDR1 and CDR2: SQVTM, ANQGSEA. V lost 3 bases and J 1 base, leaving 10 bases between the germline ends. CDR3 nucleotides: TGCAGCGTTGAGGAACAGTTTTCCTACGAGCAGTACTTC. This sequence encodes CSVEEQFSYEQYF.

J is TRBJ1-2 and V is TRBV12-3 or TRBV12-4; no clear D gene. V lost 1 base, J lost 8 bases, and 11 bases lay in between. The CDR3 is made up of 13 amino acids. The CDR3 sequence: CASSLGRLGGYTF. The CDR3 DNA reads as TGTGCCAGCAGTTTAGGCAGACTCGGGGGCTACACCTTC.